Each of the 6 T cell receptor beta chains below was sequenced from the same sample in a study of blood T cell repertoires in COVID-19. The method was immunoSEQ multiplex PCR; TCRdb's version includes in-frame clones alone and lacks a portion of them. In the table there are 330,000 or so clones, around 90% of which are singletons. Material: PBMCs or T cells enriched from blood (not recorded which). The receptor source for this set is a man aged 30 to 45 who had recovered from COVID-19.

The rearrangement joins TRBV11-3 to TRBJ2-7; TRBD2 matches 8 bases. Unmatched junction bases numbered 5, after V lost 5 bases and J lost 5 bases. Germline V gene sequence: CDR1 SGHNT, CDR2 YENEEA. CDR3 size: 13 residues. The CDR3 here is CASSPGGAHEQYF. CDR3 coding DNA: TGTGCCAGCAGCCCGGGGGGGGCGCACGAGCAGTACTTC.

The chain uses TRBV14 and TRBJ2-7; 11 nucleotides agree with TRBD1. Germline CDR1 SGHDN, CDR2 FVKESK. V shed 4 bases and J 4 bases; nucleotides not matched to a gene: 3. The CDR3 spans 14 residues. The CDR3 DNA reads as TGTGCCAGCAGCCTCGGACAGGGGGCTTACGAGCAGTACTTC. It is translated as CASSLGQGAYEQYF.

V is TRBV10-2 and J is TRBJ1-1; 9 positions agree with TRBD1. This CDR3 is built from 17 residues. The V and J ends lost 6 bases and 3 bases, in that order; junction bases with no gene match: 14. CDR1 is WSHSY, CDR2 SAAADI, per germline. This CDR3 is CASRDGTGRGRDTEAFF. In DNA form, the CDR3 reads TGCGCCAGCAGAGACGGGACAGGGAGAGGGAGGGACACTGAAGCTTTCTTT.

Ten or more counts support this clone. The rearrangement uses TRBV6-5 and TRBJ1-1; unclear D gene. CDR3 size: 14 residues. Germline assignment: CDR1 MNHEY and CDR2 SVGAGI. The V and J ends lost 3 bases and 5 bases respectively, with 13 bases between them. The CDR3 DNA sequence: TGTGCCAGCAGTTATCTCACCCGAGGAACTGAAGCTTTCTTT. This gives the protein CASSYLTRGTEAFF.

This chain connects TRBV3-1 (or the pseudogene TRBV3-2) to TRBJ2-1; TRBD2 aligns across 12 bases. V dropped 4 bases and J dropped 8; count of bases not matched to a gene: 6. The CDR3 runs 15 residues. Germline V gene lookup returns CDR1 LGHDT and CDR2 YNNKEL (reference sequence). CDR3 DNA: TGTGCCAGCAGCCCCCTAGCGGGGGGGGGAGATGAGCAGTTCTTC. It codes for CASSPLAGGGDEQFF.

The chain joins TRBV5-1 to TRBJ2-2; TRBD2 agrees at 10 bases. This CDR3 comprises 16 residues. Germline-derived CDR1 and CDR2 are SGHRS and YFSETQ. V dropped 3 bases and J dropped 3; count of bases not matched to a gene: 5. The CDR3 spells CASSSPSGGYTGELFF. CDR3 sequence (DNA): TGCGCCAGCAGCTCACCTAGCGGGGGATACACCGGGGAGCTGTTTTTT.